This T cell receptor beta chain was profiled in a study of blood T cells in healthy people across ages (dated by TCRdb to the mid-2010s). As for the study more broadly: Template switching captured roughly one uniquely barcoded TCR beta cDNA molecule per two T cells in model experiments. Using deep sequencing normalized with unique cDNA molecular identifiers, the study measured how TCR beta repertoire diversity changes with age. Donors were grouped into four age groups: young (average roughly 15 years), middle-aged (roughly 37), aged (around 66) and long-lived (approximately 78). To avoid experimental bias, donors of different ages were distributed randomly across sequencing lanes. Two additional independent replicas of 1 million unique cDNA reads from the same blood draw were analyzed for two donors (one aged 18 to 30 and one aged 80 or older). What the authors observed across the whole study: Because donor CMV infection status was unknown, age-related changes in expanded clonotypes were potentially confounded. There was a strong correlation between observed TCR beta diversity and the percentage of naive T cells measured by flow cytometry. Compared with the aged group, more naive CD4+ T cells, fewer expanded clones and increased TCR diversity were shown by the long-lived group, suggesting age selection. Bulk unsorted PBMC profiling prevented conclusive comparison of naive and antigen-experienced compartments. Estimates of total diversity based on one million sequenced T cells were regarded as lower bounds and as underestimates. As age increased, observed TCR beta diversity per million T cells dropped in a roughly linear way, and a significant reduction was already evident by age around 41.

Donors were 30 to 45 systemically healthy Caucasian individuals from Russia aged about 6 to 100 years. Ten milliliters of peripheral blood were drawn from each donor into EDTA-treated Vacutainer tubes. Ficoll-Paque density-gradient centrifugation was used to isolate PBMCs, with at least 6.5 million per sample. Trizol reagent was used to extract total RNA from PBMCs, with at least 6 micrograms per sample. For every donor, flow cytometry on a PBMC aliquot measured the percentage of naive CD45RAhigh/CD27high T cells. CDR1 and CDR2 are drawn from the germline V gene: SGHDN, FVKESK. Including cysteine and phenylalanine, the CDR3 has 15 amino acids. Of the read, only the CDR3 DNA is kept; its 45 bases are in frame from base 1. V loses 4 bases of germline sequence and J loses 2 bases, and the interval between the two ends is 13 bases. Regarding this clonotype: The antigen it recognizes is unknown. Nothing much larger sits one base from this clone, and base qualities are not available.

Library creation used 5' RACE. Instrument used: Illumina HiSeq 2500. The second PCR ran for about 7 to 11 cycles and used a J-beta primer mix along with a sample-barcoded 5' primer. A unique molecular identifier was introduced onto each TCR beta cDNA molecule by a template-switch 5' adaptor carrying 12 random nucleotides. Each sample yielded at least 3 million CDR3-containing paired-end reads. First-strand cDNA was synthesized from all RNA with the Mint cDNA synthesis kit, primed by a TRBC-specific oligonucleotide. After uracil-DNA glycosylase treatment, a first 18-cycle PCR used universal primers M1SS and BC2_uni_R on all cDNA. On the study's bioinformatics: For normalization, 1 million high-quality reads were randomly selected from each sample, with every read carrying a distinct molecular identifier. Reads with shared molecular identifiers were discarded instead of being binned into consensus sequences. MiTCR, with a Q25 quality threshold and the strictest error-elimination algorithm, was used for CDR3 identification, clonotype clustering and error correction. Lower-bound total TCR beta diversity was estimated with a nonparametric unseen species model using Euler transformation. TCRdb reprocessed the public reads (quality trimming at Q25 with fastp, clone calling with MiXCR) and kept in-frame beta chains. Records with the same CDR3 protein are collapsed into one entry carrying the most frequent genes and DNA. The V and J calls and clone size come from TCRdb's table, not from the authors' own analysis. For this sample the table gives about 830,000 distinct CDR3 sequences, of which nearly 60% were detected only once. Approximately 20% of the sample belongs to the ten largest clones.

Material: blood. The rearrangement joined TRBV14 to TRBJ2-3; the D segment may tentatively be TRBD1 or TRBD2, each giving 5 matched bases. The receptor was derived from a man in his thirties or forties in good health. The CDR3 region: CASSPRGAFTDTQYF. DNA sequence: TGTGCCAGCAGCCCACGGGGCGCATTCACAGATACGCAGTATTTT.